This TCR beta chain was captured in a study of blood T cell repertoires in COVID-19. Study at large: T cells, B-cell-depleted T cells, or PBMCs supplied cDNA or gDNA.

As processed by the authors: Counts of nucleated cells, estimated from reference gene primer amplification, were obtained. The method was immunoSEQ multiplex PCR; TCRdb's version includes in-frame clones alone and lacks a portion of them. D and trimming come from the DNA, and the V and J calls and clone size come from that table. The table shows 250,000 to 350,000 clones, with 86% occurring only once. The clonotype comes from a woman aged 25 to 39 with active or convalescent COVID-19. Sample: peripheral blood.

The DNA of the CDR3 is TGTGCCAGCAGCCCTCGGGGAGTGAACTATGGCTACACCTTC. Its translation is CASSPRGVNYGYTF. The genes are TRBV7-6 and TRBJ1-2; no clear D gene. The CDR3 is made up of 14 amino acids. CDR1 is SGHVS and CDR2 is FNYEAQ in the germline V gene. Deletions cut 5 bases from V and 2 bases from J, with 12 bases between. The whole variable domain, filled in from reference TRBV7-6 and TRBJ1-2, reads GAGVSQSPRYKVTKRGQDVALRCDPISGHVSLYWYRQALGQGPEFLTYFNYEAQQDKSGLPNDRFSAERPEGSISTLTIQRTEQRDSAMYRCASSPRGVNYGYTFGSGTRLTVV.